These T cell receptor beta chains were read from a single sample in a study of blood T cell repertoires in COVID-19. Produced via immunoSEQ multiplex PCR; TCRdb's table is partial and in-frame only. The table includes some 160,000 clones, more than 80% detected once. Sequencing used peripheral blood. The receptors come from a man aged 60-69 years with acute or convalescent COVID-19. The CDR3 runs from the conserved cysteine through the conserved F or W. The order of the fields is clone size, V gene, D gene, J gene, CDR3 protein, CDR3 DNA. The D gene is left open where the match is weak. Only part of the rows carry a size: once, few, many, or a class if the clone is expanded.

-	TRBV18	TRBD1	TRBJ1-2	CASSATGTGYGYTF	TGTGCCAGCTCGGCAACCGGGACAGGGTATGGCTACACCTTC
few	TRBV6-5	-	TRBJ2-7	CASSQTGYEQYF	TGTGCCAGCAGCCAGACAGGCTACGAGCAGTACTTC
-	TRBV5-8	-	TRBJ1-1	CASSGRGDGQGAFF	TGTGCCAGCAGCGGCCGCGGGGACGGGCAGGGAGCTTTCTTT
-	TRBV6-6	-	TRBJ1-3	CASRSGSSGNTIYF	TGTGCCAGCAGGTCAGGAAGCTCTGGAAACACCATATATTTT
-	TRBV5-1	TRBD2	TRBJ2-3	CASSLDAGGRSDTQYF	TGCGCCAGCAGCTTGGACGCGGGGGGGCGTTCAGATACGCAGTATTTT
-	TRBV7-9	TRBD1	TRBJ1-1	CASSRNSDRSGTFF	TGTGCCAGCAGCCGGAACTCGGACAGGTCAGGAACTTTCTTT
-	TRBV7-2	TRBD1	TRBJ1-2	CASSLRTGGNYGYTF	TGTGCCAGCAGCTTAAGGACAGGGGGGAACTATGGCTACACCTTC
-	TRBV5-5	-	TRBJ2-7	CASSQYYEQYF	TGTGCCAGCAGCCAGTACTACGAGCAGTACTTC
-	TRBV5-1	-	TRBJ1-2	CASSLGGSLGYGYTF	TGCGCCAGCAGCTTGGGTGGCAGCCTAGGATATGGCTACACCTTC
-	TRBV2	-	TRBJ2-7	CASSVNLRQYF	TGTGCCAGCAGTGTGAATCTTAGGCAGTACTTC
many	TRBV4-1	TRBD1	TRBJ1-2	CASSQPDRDYGYTF	TGCGCCAGCAGCCAACCCGACAGGGACTATGGCTACACCTTC
-	TRBV13	-	TRBJ1-1	CASSLERENTEAFF	TGTGCCAGCAGCTTAGAACGGGAAAACACTGAAGCTTTCTTT
-	TRBV18	-	TRBJ1-3	CASSPQRPSSGNTIYF	TGTGCCAGCTCACCACAGCGACCGAGCTCTGGAAACACCATATATTTT
-	TRBV30	TRBD2	TRBJ2-2	CAWSENGGASGELFF	TGTGCCTGGAGTGAGAACGGGGGGGCTAGCGGGGAGCTGTTTTTT
-	TRBV20-1	-	TRBJ1-2	CSASEGGGAYGYTF	TGCAGTGCTAGTGAAGGTGGTGGGGCTTATGGCTACACCTTC
few	TRBV6-1	TRBD2	TRBJ2-2	CASSEARLAGIYTGELFF	TGTGCCAGCAGTGAAGCTAGGCTAGCGGGGATCTACACCGGGGAGCTGTTTTTT
-	TRBV5-5	-	TRBJ1-1	CASSLVQMNTEAFF	TGTGCCAGCAGCTTGGTGCAGATGAACACTGAAGCTTTCTTT
-	TRBV18	-	TRBJ1-1	CASSPTNRVYTEAFF	TGTGCCAGCTCACCTACCAACAGGGTTTACACTGAAGCTTTCTTT
once	TRBV20-1	TRBD1	TRBJ2-7	CSASAGGEVEQYF	TGCAGTGCTAGTGCAGGGGGCGAGGTCGAGCAGTACTTC
-	TRBV5-4	-	TRBJ2-7	CASSRPTAVHEQYF	TGTGCCAGCAGCCGGCCCACGGCGGTTCACGAGCAGTACTTC
-	TRBV7-2	TRBD2	TRBJ2-1	CASSRGSGGGFNEQFF	TGTGCCAGCAGCCGGGGTAGCGGGGGGGGTTTCAATGAGCAGTTCTTC
-	TRBV9	-	TRBJ2-7	CASSAQQGALYEQYF	TGTGCCAGCAGCGCACAACAAGGGGCCCTCTACGAGCAGTACTTC
-	TRBV5-4	-	TRBJ1-1	CASSLVGQRAEAFF	TGTGCCAGCAGCTTGGTGGGGCAAAGAGCTGAAGCTTTCTTT
-	TRBV19	-	TRBJ2-7	CASSTGDYEQYF	TGTGCCAGTAGTACAGGCGACTACGAGCAGTACTTC
-	TRBV5-1	TRBD1	TRBJ2-1	CASSWRTGEGNEQFF	TGCGCCAGCAGCTGGAGGACAGGGGAGGGCAATGAGCAGTTCTTC
-	TRBV6-2/TRBV6-3	-	TRBJ2-7	CASSPQVQDEQYF	TGTGCCAGCAGCCCCCAAGTGCAGGACGAGCAGTACTTC
-	TRBV15	TRBD1	TRBJ2-3	CATSSGTASTDTQYF	TGTGCCACCAGTTCCGGGACAGCGAGCACAGATACGCAGTATTTT
-	TRBV21-1	-	TRBJ2-5	CASSMRETQYF	TGTGCCAGCAGCATGAGGGAGACCCAGTACTTC
-	TRBV18	-	TRBJ2-2	CASSPEQAGPSGELFF	TGTGCCAGCTCACCCGAGCAGGCAGGCCCGTCCGGGGAGCTGTTTTTT
-	TRBV12-5	TRBD1	TRBJ1-1	CASGSLPGQGADSMNTEAFF	TGTGCTAGTGGTTCCCTCCCGGGACAGGGGGCAGATTCGATGAACACTGAAGCTTTCTTT
-	TRBV5-4	TRBD2	TRBJ2-1	CASSLVVAGANEQFF	TGTGCCAGCAGCTTGGTGGTAGCGGGGGCCAATGAGCAGTTCTTC
-	TRBV29-1	TRBD1	TRBJ1-4	CSVVTGGDEKLFF	TGCAGCGTCGTGACAGGGGGCGATGAAAAACTGTTTTTT
once	TRBV30	TRBD2	TRBJ2-3	CAWSVGTTSTDTQYF	TGTGCCTGGAGTGTGGGGACTACCAGCACAGATACGCAGTATTTT
few	TRBV5-1	-	TRBJ1-2	CASSLASAGFDYGYTF	TGCGCCAGCAGCTTGGCCTCGGCAGGGTTTGACTATGGCTACACCTTC
-	TRBV5-1	-	TRBJ1-3	CASSREGNAGNTIYF	TGCGCCAGCAGCAGGGAGGGTAACGCTGGAAACACCATATATTTT
-	TRBV18	-	TRBJ1-1	CASSPTVNTEAFF	TGTGCCAGCTCACCGACTGTGAACACTGAAGCTTTCTTT
-	TRBV5-1	-	TRBJ1-5	CASSLVGGSNQPQHF	TGCGCCAGCAGCTTGGTGGGAGGGAGCAATCAGCCCCAGCATTTT
few	TRBV9	-	TRBJ2-5	CASSVDGGPTQYF	TGTGCCAGCAGCGTAGACGGGGGACCGACCCAGTACTTC
once	TRBV11-2	TRBD1	TRBJ1-1	CASRKGQGWEAFF	TGTGCCAGCAGAAAGGGACAGGGGTGGGAAGCTTTCTTT
-	TRBV6-2/TRBV6-3	-	TRBJ2-2	CASSYVRGVTGELFF	TGTGCCAGCAGTTACGTTCGGGGAGTCACCGGGGAGCTGTTTTTT
-	TRBV29-1	-	TRBJ1-2	CSVDPGLKNYGYTF	TGCAGCGTTGACCCGGGACTGAAGAACTATGGCTACACCTTC
once	TRBV6-5	TRBD1	TRBJ1-1	CASSSLGQGDEAFF	TGTGCCAGCAGTTCCCTTGGACAGGGAGACGAAGCTTTCTTT
few	TRBV19	-	TRBJ1-2	CASSVLDSSNYGYTF	TGTGCCAGTAGTGTTCTTGACAGCTCTAACTATGGCTACACCTTC
-	TRBV3-1/TRBV3-2	-	TRBJ2-1	CASSQRYSYNEQFF	TGTGCCAGCAGCCAGAGATACTCCTACAATGAGCAGTTCTTC
once	TRBV2	TRBD1	TRBJ1-6	CASEDRGFSPLHF	TGTGCCAGCGAGGACAGGGGTTTTTCACCCCTCCACTTT
once	TRBV5-1	-	TRBJ1-1	CASSRSTGEAFF	TGCGCCAGCAGCCGTTCGACAGGTGAAGCTTTCTTT
once	TRBV5-8	-	TRBJ1-2	CASIPRGPIYGYTF	TGTGCCAGCATCCCGCGGGGGCCCATCTATGGCTACACCTTC
-	TRBV2	-	TRBJ2-7	CASRARDSPSYEQYF	TGTGCCAGCAGGGCCCGGGACTCGCCATCCTACGAGCAGTACTTC
few	TRBV6-5	TRBD1	TRBJ2-1	CASSYIGQGEKVEQFF	TGTGCCAGCAGTTACATCGGACAGGGGGAGAAGGTTGAGCAGTTCTTC
-	TRBV9	-	TRBJ2-1	CASSDRRSEQFF	TGTGCCAGCAGCGATAGGAGGAGTGAGCAGTTCTTC
-	TRBV5-4	-	TRBJ1-5	CASSSGEGQPQHF	TGTGCCAGCAGCTCAGGGGAGGGTCAGCCCCAGCATTTT
-	TRBV5-4	TRBD1	TRBJ1-4	CASSSGTGKLFF	TGTGCCAGCAGCTCCGGGACAGGGAAACTGTTTTTT
once	TRBV19	-	TRBJ1-5	CASSIEGGQRNQPQHF	TGTGCCAGTAGTATAGAGGGCGGACAGCGCAATCAGCCCCAGCATTTT